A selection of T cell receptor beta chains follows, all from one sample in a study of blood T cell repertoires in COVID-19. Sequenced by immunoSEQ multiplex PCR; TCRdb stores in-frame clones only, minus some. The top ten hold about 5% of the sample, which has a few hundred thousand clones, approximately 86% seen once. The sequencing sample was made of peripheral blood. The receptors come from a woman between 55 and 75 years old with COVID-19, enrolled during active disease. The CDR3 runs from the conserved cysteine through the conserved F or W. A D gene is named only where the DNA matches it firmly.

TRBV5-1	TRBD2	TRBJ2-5	TGCGCCAGCAGCTTCGGCGGGAGGGCCCAAGAGACCCAGTACTTC	CASSFGGRAQETQYF
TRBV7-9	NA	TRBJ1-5	TGTGCCAGCAGCTTCGGGGGAGGGTTTGGCAATCAGCCCCAGCATTTT	CASSFGGGFGNQPQHF
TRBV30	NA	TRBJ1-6	TGTGCCTGGAGTGTTGGAGGGAGCTCCTATAATTCACCCCTCCACTTT	CAWSVGGSSYNSPLHF
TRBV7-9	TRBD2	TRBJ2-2	TGTGCCAGCGGGGGGGGATACCTGTTTTTT	CASGGGYLFF
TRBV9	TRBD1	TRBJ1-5	TGTGCCAGCACCCAAGGGACAGGCCATTATGAGCCCCAGCATTTT	CASTQGTGHYEPQHF
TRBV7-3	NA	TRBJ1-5	TGTGCCAGCAGCTTAAGCCCGGATCAGCCCCAGCATTTT	CASSLSPDQPQHF
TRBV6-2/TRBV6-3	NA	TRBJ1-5	TGTGCCAGCAGTTCCGCAGGTCGCAATCAGCCCCAGCATTTT	CASSSAGRNQPQHF
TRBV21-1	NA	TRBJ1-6	TGTGCCAGCGCCACTAAGCCTCTGCAGCTGTGCTCCTATAATTCACCCCTCCACTTT	CASATKPLQLCSYNSPLHF
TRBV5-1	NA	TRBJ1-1	TGCGCCAGCAGCTTGTTGGAGGGTGTGGGCACTGAAGCTTTCTTT	CASSLLEGVGTEAFF
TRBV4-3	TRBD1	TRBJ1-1	TGCGCCAGCAGCCAAGATAGGGGACAGGGCAACACTGAAGCTTTCTTT	CASSQDRGQGNTEAFF
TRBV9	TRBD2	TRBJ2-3	TGTGCCAGCAGCGTAGGAAGCGGGACCACGGCCGGGGATACGCAGTATTTT	CASSVGSGTTAGDTQYF
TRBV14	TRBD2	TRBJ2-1	TGTGCCAGCAGCCTCGGGACTAGCGTTTACAATGAGCAGTTCTTC	CASSLGTSVYNEQFF